A single T cell receptor (beta chain) is shown here with its context. A much larger clone lies a single base off, so this may be a read error. The V and J ends lost 7 bases and 5 bases, in that order; junction bases with no gene match: 15. CDR1 is SGHRS and CDR2 is YFSETQ in the germline V gene. The CDR3 has 17 residues. RNA transcripts were the template, and TCR beta CDR3 regions were amplified from them. HTBI-primed first-round RT-PCR preceded second-round multiplex PCR. Using its own MiXCR run on the multiplex PCR reads, TCRdb lists one record per CDR3 protein. The table records over a million distinct CDR3 sequences, about two fifths of them present only once. This sample stems from a study of Graves' ophthalmopathy and Graves' hyperthyroidism.

This chain uses TRBV5-1 with TRBJ1-6; 7 bases map to TRBD1. Material for sequencing was peripheral blood or thyroid tissue (not recorded which). The origin of this receptor is an adult man with Graves' hyperthyroidism. This chain's CDR3 is CASGSTDREYDNSPLHF. CDR3 in DNA: TGCGCCAGCGGCTCGACCGACAGGGAATATGATAATTCACCCCTCCACTTT. Drawing the rest from reference TRBV5-1 and TRBJ1-6, the complete variable domain is KAGVTQTPRYLIKTRGQQVTLSCSPISGHRSVSWYQQTPGQGLQFLFEYFSETQRNKGNFPGRFSGRQFSNSRSEMNVSTLELGDSALYLCASGSTDREYDNSPLHFGNGTRLTVT.